Listed here are 5 T cell receptor beta chains from one sample, sequenced in a study of early T cells in non-severe SARS-CoV-2 infection. TCRdb reprocessed the 5' RACE reads via MiXCR and lists one record per CDR3 protein. The table lists more than 75,000 distinct CDR3 sequences, roughly 15% of them singletons. Sequenced: whole blood. These receptor sequences come from an adult who was a healthcare worker with PCR-confirmed SARS-CoV-2 infection or an uninfected control (not recorded which).

J is TRBJ1-4 and V is TRBV6-2 or TRBV6-3; D is perhaps TRBD1 (6 bases). Germline V lookup: CDR1 MNHEY, CDR2 SVGEGT. The CDR3 has 16 amino acids. Trimming left V 4 bases short and J 0 bases short, with 12 bases between. This chain's CDR3 is CASSSRDTPTNEKLFF. The CDR3, as DNA: TGTGCCAGCAGTTCACGGGACACCCCAACTAATGAAAAACTGTTTTTT.

This rearrangement joins TRBV6-2 or TRBV6-3 to TRBJ1-3; a possible D gene is TRBD1 (6 bases). The germline V and J ends were trimmed by 2 bases and 4 bases, with 15 bases remaining between them. This CDR3 contains 16 residues. The germline V gene encodes CDR1 MNHEY and CDR2 SVGEGT. In nucleotides, the CDR3 is TGTGCCAGCAGTTACCCGTCTGGGGGACAAGGAAACACCATATATTTT. It encodes CASSYPSGGQGNTIYF.

This clonotype showed up many times. The chain uses TRBV4-2 and TRBJ2-7; the match to TRBD2 covers 14 bases. Losses at the gene ends were 1 base for V and 0 bases for J; bases not matched to a gene: 5. The CDR3 is 18 amino acids. CDR1 and CDR2 (germline): LGHNA, YNFKEQ. CDR3 sequence (DNA): TGTGCCAGCAGCCAAGCCGGACTAGCGGGGGGAAGCTCCTACGAGCAGTACTTC. It yields the protein CASSQAGLAGGSSYEQYF.

This clonotype was observed many times. The V gene is TRBV2, the J gene TRBJ2-3; a possible D gene is TRBD2 (5 bases). V lost 6 bases and J 5 bases, leaving 18 bases between the germline ends. CDR1 and CDR2 (germline): SNHLY, FYNNEI. The CDR3 is made up of 15 amino acids. The CDR3 DNA reads TGTGCCAGCAGACTCTCCGACTATCCGAGAGATACGCAGTATTTT. This sequence encodes CASRLSDYPRDTQYF. The entire variable domain, with the rest obtained from reference TRBV2 and TRBJ2-3, is as follows: EPEVTQTPSHQVTQMGQEVILRCVPISNHLYFYWYRQILGQKVEFLVSFYNNEISEKSEIFDDQFSVERPDGSNFTLKIRSTKLEDSAMYFCASRLSDYPRDTQYFGPGTRLTVL.

The chain combines TRBV7-9 with TRBJ2-7, with D perhaps matching TRBD1 (6 bases). The germline V and J ends were trimmed by 2 bases and 1 base, with 21 bases remaining between them. This CDR3 region has 18 residues. Germline V lookup: CDR1 SEHNR, CDR2 FQNEAQ (reference sequence). In nucleotides, the CDR3 is TGTGCCAGCAGCTTATTTAGAACAGGGCCGTTGGGGTCCTACGAGCAGTACTTC. It specifies CASSLFRTGPLGSYEQYF.